This TCR beta chain was retrieved from a study of cytomegalovirus exposure and HLA in healthy donors. PCR involved 60 Vbeta and 13 Jbeta primers. Generated by immunoSEQ multiplex PCR, the TCRdb table keeps only in-frame clones and is missing some. The data show 95,000 to 150,000 clones, around 77% seen once. As for this clone: Its antigen is not identified.

This CDR3 has 18 residues. Study-level results: Reports state that TCR beta sequences accurately predicted most subjects' HLA-A and HLA-B alleles.

The receptor was derived from a human donor in good health. V usage is TRBV21-1 and J usage is TRBJ2-1; TRBD2 reflects the table's D call only, with no check against the DNA. TRBV21-1 is noted as a pseudogene. Specimen: PBMCs. CDR3 DNA sequence: TGTGCCTCCAGCAAAAGACTTGGCGGGACCTTATCCTACAATGAGCAGTTCTTC. It is translated as CASSKRLGGTLSYNEQFF.